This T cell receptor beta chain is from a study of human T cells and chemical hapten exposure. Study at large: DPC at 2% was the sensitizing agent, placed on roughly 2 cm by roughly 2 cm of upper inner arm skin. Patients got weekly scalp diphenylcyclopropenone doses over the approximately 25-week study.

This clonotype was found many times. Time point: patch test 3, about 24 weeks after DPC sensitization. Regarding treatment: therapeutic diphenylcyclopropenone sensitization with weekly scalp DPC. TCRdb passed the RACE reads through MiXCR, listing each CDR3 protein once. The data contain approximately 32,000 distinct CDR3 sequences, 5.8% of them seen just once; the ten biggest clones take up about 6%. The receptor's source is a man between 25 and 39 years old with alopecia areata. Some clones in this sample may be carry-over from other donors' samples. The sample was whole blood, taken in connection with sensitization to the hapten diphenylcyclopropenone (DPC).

The CDR3 nucleotides read TGTGCCAGCATGGAAGGACCTTATAGCAATCAGCCCCAGCATTTT. Encoded protein: CASMEGPYSNQPQHF. The rearrangement links TRBV2 to TRBJ1-5, with D unclear. The CDR3 consists of 15 residues. The germline V gene encodes CDR1 SNHLY and CDR2 FYNNEI. Between the trimmed V and J ends, which lost 7 bases and 0 bases, there was a span of 13 bases.